A selection of T cell receptor beta chains follows, all from one sample in a study of blood T cell repertoires in COVID-19. Method: immunoSEQ multiplex PCR; TCRdb's copy keeps in-frame clones and lacks some. This table has 300,000 to 350,000 clones, about four fifths appearing once. The specimen was peripheral blood. Receptors originate from a young man with active or convalescent COVID-19. Each CDR3 is given without its conserved first and last residue. Each record gives: V gene, J gene, CDR3 protein.

V gene: TRBV18
J gene: TRBJ2-5
CDR3 protein: ASSPPPRETQY

V gene: TRBV18
J gene: TRBJ2-2
CDR3 protein: ASSLSTGDTGELF

V gene: TRBV11-3
J gene: TRBJ2-7
CDR3 protein: ASSLGTGVAYEQY

V gene: TRBV7-9
J gene: TRBJ2-1
CDR3 protein: ASSPLGVRNEQF

V gene: TRBV6-6
J gene: TRBJ2-7
CDR3 protein: ASSDTYEQY

V gene: TRBV11-2
J gene: TRBJ2-7
CDR3 protein: ASSLDRIQGTYEQY

V gene: TRBV28
J gene: TRBJ1-5
CDR3 protein: AAYRDRVGSNQPQH

V gene: TRBV12-5
J gene: TRBJ1-4
CDR3 protein: ASGPGQGGKEKLF

V gene: TRBV10-3
J gene: TRBJ2-3
CDR3 protein: AISSRTGRGTDTQY

V gene: TRBV13
J gene: TRBJ2-3
CDR3 protein: ASSSVGWRGNTDTQY

V gene: TRBV7-2
J gene: TRBJ2-7
CDR3 protein: ASSSPHYEQY

V gene: TRBV18
J gene: TRBJ1-5
CDR3 protein: ASSSSGGLSNQPQH

V gene: TRBV10-3
J gene: TRBJ2-2
CDR3 protein: AISESMNKEGGGELF

V gene: TRBV6-1
J gene: TRBJ1-3
CDR3 protein: ASSEDSRRGNTIY

V gene: TRBV18
J gene: TRBJ2-3
CDR3 protein: ASSPRTRGSGTDTQY

V gene: TRBV11-2
J gene: TRBJ1-5
CDR3 protein: ASSLDLGRHQPQH

V gene: TRBV5-4
J gene: TRBJ1-2
CDR3 protein: ASSTQTGDYGYT

V gene: TRBV4-3
J gene: TRBJ2-2
CDR3 protein: ASSQSPGSLTGELF

V gene: TRBV18
J gene: TRBJ2-1
CDR3 protein: ASSPPGTSGRAISYNEQF

V gene: TRBV15
J gene: TRBJ2-7
CDR3 protein: ATRASGNYEQY

V gene: TRBV2
J gene: TRBJ1-4
CDR3 protein: ASTNSGTRDRNEKLF

V gene: TRBV5-1
J gene: TRBJ2-3
CDR3 protein: ASSLTPPGGSTDTQY

V gene: TRBV30
J gene: TRBJ1-5
CDR3 protein: AWSSWLDQPQH

V gene: TRBV25-1
J gene: TRBJ1-1
CDR3 protein: ASSESGGGDTEAF

V gene: TRBV7-9
J gene: TRBJ2-1
CDR3 protein: ASSLNPGLAGGHYNEQF

V gene: TRBV7-8
J gene: TRBJ1-5
CDR3 protein: ASSLGRGRIQPQH

V gene: TRBV9
J gene: TRBJ2-1
CDR3 protein: ASSPRLAGVWEQF

V gene: TRBV19
J gene: TRBJ2-1
CDR3 protein: ASNLRGRPFDEQF

V gene: TRBV19
J gene: TRBJ2-5
CDR3 protein: ASSTGLGTGETQY

V gene: TRBV3-1/TRBV3-2
J gene: TRBJ2-5
CDR3 protein: ASSPTSGGVQETQY

V gene: TRBV5-3
J gene: TRBJ2-7
CDR3 protein: ARSVGSGEQY

V gene: TRBV18
J gene: TRBJ1-1
CDR3 protein: ASSLQGGVSTEAF

V gene: TRBV30
J gene: TRBJ1-5
CDR3 protein: AWRGGPGSPQH

V gene: TRBV5-1
J gene: TRBJ2-5
CDR3 protein: ASSLARQGGETQY

V gene: TRBV12-3/TRBV12-4
J gene: TRBJ1-2
CDR3 protein: ASSLGAYGYT

V gene: TRBV5-1
J gene: TRBJ1-5
CDR3 protein: ASSLSGWQPQH

V gene: TRBV28
J gene: TRBJ2-7
CDR3 protein: ASSLLDYEQY

V gene: TRBV6-5
J gene: TRBJ1-3
CDR3 protein: ATGGKGSGNTIY

V gene: TRBV21-1
J gene: TRBJ1-4
CDR3 protein: ASSKIDVKGVKEKLF

V gene: TRBV2
J gene: TRBJ2-7
CDR3 protein: ASRADGTYEQY

V gene: TRBV20-1
J gene: TRBJ2-5
CDR3 protein: SAREEGAQY

V gene: TRBV19
J gene: TRBJ1-2
CDR3 protein: ASNPDRTNYGYT

V gene: TRBV11-2
J gene: TRBJ2-6
CDR3 protein: ASSLDRGSNVLT

V gene: TRBV7-2
J gene: TRBJ2-5
CDR3 protein: ASSPGTGGSETQY

V gene: TRBV7-2
J gene: TRBJ1-5
CDR3 protein: ASSVDVSDQPQH

V gene: TRBV11-2
J gene: TRBJ2-7
CDR3 protein: ASSSRPSGGTLVDEQY

V gene: TRBV11-2
J gene: TRBJ1-5
CDR3 protein: ASSSSTGQPQH

V gene: TRBV7-7
J gene: TRBJ2-2
CDR3 protein: ASSYPGSGELF

V gene: TRBV5-1
J gene: TRBJ1-1
CDR3 protein: ASSVQGFTTEAF

V gene: TRBV7-2
J gene: TRBJ2-7
CDR3 protein: ASSLEAVSGAYEQY

V gene: TRBV7-3
J gene: TRBJ2-1
CDR3 protein: ASSLTTGALDEQF